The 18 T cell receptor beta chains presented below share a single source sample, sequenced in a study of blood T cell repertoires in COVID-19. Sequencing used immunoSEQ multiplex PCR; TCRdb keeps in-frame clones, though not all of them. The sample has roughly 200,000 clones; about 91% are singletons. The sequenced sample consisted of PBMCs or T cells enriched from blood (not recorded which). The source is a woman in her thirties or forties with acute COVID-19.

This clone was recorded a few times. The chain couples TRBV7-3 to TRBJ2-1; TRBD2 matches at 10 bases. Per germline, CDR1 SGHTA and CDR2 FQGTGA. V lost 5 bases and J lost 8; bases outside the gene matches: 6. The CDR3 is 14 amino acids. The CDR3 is CASSPGGTSDEQFF. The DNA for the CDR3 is TGTGCCAGCAGCCCCGGGGGGACTAGCGATGAGCAGTTCTTC.

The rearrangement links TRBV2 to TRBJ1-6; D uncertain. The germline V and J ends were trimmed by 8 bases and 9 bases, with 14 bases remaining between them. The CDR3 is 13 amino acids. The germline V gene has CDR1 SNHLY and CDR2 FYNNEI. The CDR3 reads CASEVGVSSPLHF. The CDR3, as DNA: TGTGCCAGCGAAGTCGGTGTTTCTTCACCCCTCCACTTT.

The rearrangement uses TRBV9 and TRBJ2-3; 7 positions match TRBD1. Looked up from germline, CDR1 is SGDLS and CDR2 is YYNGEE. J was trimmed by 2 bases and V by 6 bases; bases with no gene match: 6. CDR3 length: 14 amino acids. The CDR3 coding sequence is TGTGCCAGCACCCTACAGGGGACCACAGATACGCAGTATTTT. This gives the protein CASTLQGTTDTQYF.

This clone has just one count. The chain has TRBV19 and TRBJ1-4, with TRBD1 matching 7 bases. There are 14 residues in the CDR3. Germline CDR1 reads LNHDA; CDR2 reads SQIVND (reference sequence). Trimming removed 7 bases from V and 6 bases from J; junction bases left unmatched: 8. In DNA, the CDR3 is TGTGCCAGTAACTCCGGGACAGTTGATGAAAAACTGTTTTTT. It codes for CASNSGTVDEKLFF.

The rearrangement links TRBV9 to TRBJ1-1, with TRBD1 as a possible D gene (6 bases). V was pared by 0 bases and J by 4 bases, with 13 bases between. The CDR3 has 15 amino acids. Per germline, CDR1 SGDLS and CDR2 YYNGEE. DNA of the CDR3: TGTGCCAGCAGCGTAGGGGCCACAGGGTCCACTGAAGCTTTCTTT. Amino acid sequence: CASSVGATGSTEAFF.

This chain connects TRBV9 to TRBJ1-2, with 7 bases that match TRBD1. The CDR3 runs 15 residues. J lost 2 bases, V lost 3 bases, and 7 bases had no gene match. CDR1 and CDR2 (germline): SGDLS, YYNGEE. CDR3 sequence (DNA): TGTGCCAGCAGCGGGGACAGACAAAACAACTATGGCTACACCTTC. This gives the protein CASSGDRQNNYGYTF.

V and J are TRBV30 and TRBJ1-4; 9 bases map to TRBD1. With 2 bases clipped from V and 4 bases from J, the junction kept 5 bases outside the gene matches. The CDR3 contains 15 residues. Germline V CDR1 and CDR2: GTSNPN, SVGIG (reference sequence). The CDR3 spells CAWSRGQGFNEKLFF. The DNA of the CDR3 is TGTGCCTGGAGTAGGGGACAGGGATTTAATGAAAAACTGTTTTTT.

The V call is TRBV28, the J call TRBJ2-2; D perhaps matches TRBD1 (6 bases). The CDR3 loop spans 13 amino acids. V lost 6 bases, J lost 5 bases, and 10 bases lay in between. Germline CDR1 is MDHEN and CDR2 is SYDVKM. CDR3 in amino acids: CASRPGQTGELFF. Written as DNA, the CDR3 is TGTGCCAGCAGGCCCGGACAGACCGGGGAGCTGTTTTTT.

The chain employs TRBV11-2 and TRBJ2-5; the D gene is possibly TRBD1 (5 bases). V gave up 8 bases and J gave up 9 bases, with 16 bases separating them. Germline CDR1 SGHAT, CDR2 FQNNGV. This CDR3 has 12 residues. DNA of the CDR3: TGTGCCAGCTGGCCCGGTTTAGGGGCCCAGTACTTC. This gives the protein CASWPGLGAQYF.

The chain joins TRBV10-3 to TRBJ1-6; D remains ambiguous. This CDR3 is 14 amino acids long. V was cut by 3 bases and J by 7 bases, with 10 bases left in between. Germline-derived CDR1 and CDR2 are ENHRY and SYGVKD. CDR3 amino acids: CAISDPGRNSPLHF. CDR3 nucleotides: TGTGCCATCAGTGACCCAGGCCGGAATTCACCCCTCCACTTT.

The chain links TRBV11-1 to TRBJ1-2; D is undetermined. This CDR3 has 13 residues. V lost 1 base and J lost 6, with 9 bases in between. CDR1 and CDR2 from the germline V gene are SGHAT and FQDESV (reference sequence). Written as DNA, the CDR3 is TGTGCCAGCAGCTTAGTAGCCAGTCATGGCTACACCTTC. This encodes CASSLVASHGYTF.

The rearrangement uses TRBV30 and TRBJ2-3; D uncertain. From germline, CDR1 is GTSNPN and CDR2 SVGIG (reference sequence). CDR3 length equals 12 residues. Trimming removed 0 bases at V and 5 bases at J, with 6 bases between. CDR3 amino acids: CAWSVSIDTQYF. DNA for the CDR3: TGTGCCTGGAGTGTATCAATAGATACGCAGTATTTT.

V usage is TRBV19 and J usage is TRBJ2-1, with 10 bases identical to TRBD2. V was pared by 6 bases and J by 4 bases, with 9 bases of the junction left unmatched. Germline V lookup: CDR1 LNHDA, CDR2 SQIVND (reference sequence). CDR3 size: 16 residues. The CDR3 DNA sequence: TGTGCCAGTAGCCGGAGTCGGACTAGCGGTTACAATGAGCAGTTCTTC. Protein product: CASSRSRTSGYNEQFF.

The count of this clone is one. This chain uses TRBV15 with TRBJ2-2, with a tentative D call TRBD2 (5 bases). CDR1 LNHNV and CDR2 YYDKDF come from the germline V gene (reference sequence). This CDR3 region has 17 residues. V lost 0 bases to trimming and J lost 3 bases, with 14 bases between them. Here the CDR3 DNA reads TGTGCCACCAGCAGAGACCAAGGACTGGAAGACACCGGGGAGCTGTTTTTT. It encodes CATSRDQGLEDTGELFF.

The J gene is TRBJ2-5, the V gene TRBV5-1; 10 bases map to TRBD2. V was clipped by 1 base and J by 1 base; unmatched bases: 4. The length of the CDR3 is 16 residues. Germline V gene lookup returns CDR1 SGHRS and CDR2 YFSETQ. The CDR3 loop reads CASSLMPSGSQETQYF. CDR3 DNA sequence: TGCGCCAGCAGCTTGATGCCTAGCGGGAGCCAAGAGACCCAGTACTTC.

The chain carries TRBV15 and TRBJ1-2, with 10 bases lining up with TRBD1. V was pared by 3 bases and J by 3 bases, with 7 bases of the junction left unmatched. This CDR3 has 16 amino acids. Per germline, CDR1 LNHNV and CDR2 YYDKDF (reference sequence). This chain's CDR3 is CATSRAGTGDHYGYTF. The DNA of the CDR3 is TGTGCCACCAGCAGGGCCGGGACAGGGGATCACTATGGCTACACCTTC.

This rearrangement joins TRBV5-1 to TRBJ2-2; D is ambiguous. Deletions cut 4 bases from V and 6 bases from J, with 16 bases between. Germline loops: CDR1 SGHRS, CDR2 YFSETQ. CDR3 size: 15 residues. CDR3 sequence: CASSPNSGEAGELFF. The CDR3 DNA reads TGCGCCAGCAGCCCGAATAGTGGAGAGGCCGGGGAGCTGTTTTTT.

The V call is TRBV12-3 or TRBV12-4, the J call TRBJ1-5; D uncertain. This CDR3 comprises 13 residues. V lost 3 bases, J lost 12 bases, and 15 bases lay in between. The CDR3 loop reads CASSLRGLRIQHF. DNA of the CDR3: TGTGCCAGCAGTTTGCGGGGTCTTAGGATCCAGCATTTT.